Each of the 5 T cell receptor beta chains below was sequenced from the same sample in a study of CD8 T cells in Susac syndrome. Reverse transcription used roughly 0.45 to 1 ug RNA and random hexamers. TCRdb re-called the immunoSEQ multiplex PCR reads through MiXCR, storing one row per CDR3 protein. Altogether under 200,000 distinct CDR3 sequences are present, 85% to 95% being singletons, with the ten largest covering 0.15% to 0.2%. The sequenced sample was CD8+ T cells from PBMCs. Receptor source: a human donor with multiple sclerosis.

CDR3 sequence (DNA): TGTGCCAGCGGACTAGGGGGGTACGAGCAGTACTTC. This gives the protein CASGLGGYEQYF. The chain links TRBV27 to TRBJ2-7, with D possibly matching TRBD2 (7 bases). The germline V and J ends were trimmed by 8 bases and 4 bases, with 12 bases remaining between them. CDR3 length: 12 amino acids. Germline V gene lookup returns CDR1 MNHEY and CDR2 SMNVEV (reference sequence).

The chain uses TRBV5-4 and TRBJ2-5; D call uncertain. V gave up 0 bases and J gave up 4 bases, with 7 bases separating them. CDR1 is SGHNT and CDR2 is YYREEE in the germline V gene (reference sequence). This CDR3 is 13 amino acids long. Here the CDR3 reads CASSLVSLETQYF. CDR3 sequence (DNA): TGTGCCAGCAGCTTGGTATCTCTAGAGACCCAGTACTTC.

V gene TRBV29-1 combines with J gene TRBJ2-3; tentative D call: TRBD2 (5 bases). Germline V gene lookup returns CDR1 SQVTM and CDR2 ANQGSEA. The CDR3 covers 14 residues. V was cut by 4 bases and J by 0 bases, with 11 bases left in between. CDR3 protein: CSVVLLGSTDTQYF. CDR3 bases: TGCAGCGTTGTTCTACTAGGTAGCACAGATACGCAGTATTTT.

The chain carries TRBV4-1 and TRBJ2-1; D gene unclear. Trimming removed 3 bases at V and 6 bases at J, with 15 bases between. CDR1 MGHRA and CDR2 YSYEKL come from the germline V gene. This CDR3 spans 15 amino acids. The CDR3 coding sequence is TGCGCCAGCAGCCATCTCTCTTGGGTCTTCAATGAGCAGTTCTTC. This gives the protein CASSHLSWVFNEQFF.

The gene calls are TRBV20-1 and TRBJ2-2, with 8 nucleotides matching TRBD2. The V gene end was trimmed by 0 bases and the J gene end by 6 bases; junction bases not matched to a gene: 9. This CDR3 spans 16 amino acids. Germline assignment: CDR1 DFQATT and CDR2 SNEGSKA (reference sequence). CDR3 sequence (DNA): TGCAGTGCTAGAGATCGCAGCGGGAGAAGGTCCGGGGAGCTGTTTTTT. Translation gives CSARDRSGRRSGELFF.